Below are 10 T cell receptor beta chains sequenced from a single sample in a study of blood T cells in healthy people across ages. The authors ran a second PCR of about 7 to 12 cycles using a sample-barcoded 5' primer and a J-beta primer mix. Using its own MiXCR run on the 5' RACE reads, TCRdb lists one record per CDR3 protein. Of 700,000 or so distinct CDR3 sequences listed, around 38% are singletons. The sample comprised blood. The receptors here all came from a man older than 75 in good health.

The J gene is TRBJ2-1, the V gene TRBV14; 12 nucleotides match TRBD2. Trimming took 0 bases from V and 2 from J; bases not matched to a gene: 5. The CDR3 spans 18 residues. CDR1 is SGHDN, CDR2 FVKESK, per germline. In DNA form, the CDR3 reads TGTGCCAGCAGCCAAGATAGGGCTAGCGGGAGGGCCTACAATGAGCAGTTCTTC. Amino acid sequence: CASSQDRASGRAYNEQFF.

A few counts support this clonotype. The V call is TRBV12-3 or TRBV12-4, the J call TRBJ2-4; D unresolved. With 3 bases removed from V and 2 bases from J, the gap between germline ends came to 8 bases. The CDR3 is 14 residues long. The CDR3 is CASSFVATKNIQYF. The CDR3 DNA reads as TGTGCCAGCAGTTTTGTAGCTACCAAAAACATTCAGTACTTC.

This CDR3 reads CASSESAGKINTDTQYF. CDR3 DNA: TGCGCCAGCAGTGAGTCGGCAGGCAAAATAAACACAGATACGCAGTATTTT. The V gene is TRBV10-1, the J gene TRBJ2-3; D gene unclear. CDR3 length: 17 amino acids. Trimming removed 0 bases from V and 2 bases from J, with 15 bases in between. Germline loops: CDR1 WNHNN, CDR2 SYGVQD (reference sequence).

As concerns this clonotype: A much larger clone differs by one base, so this may be a read error. This rearrangement joins TRBV7-9 to TRBJ2-1, with D uncertain. The CDR3 is 18 residues long. Germline CDR1 SEHNR, CDR2 FQNEAQ (reference sequence). V shed 1 base and J shed 0 bases, with 16 bases lying between them. The DNA of the CDR3 is TGTGCCAGCAGCTTAGACAGAGTGGTTTCCCTCTCCTACAATGAGCAGTTCTTC. This gives the protein CASSLDRVVSLSYNEQFF. The entire variable domain, with the rest obtained from reference TRBV7-9 and TRBJ2-1, is as follows: DTGVSQNPRHKITKRGQNVTFRCDPISEHNRLYWYRQTLGQGPEFLTYFQNEAQLEKSRLLSDRFSAERPKGSFSTLEIQRTEQGDSAMYLCASSLDRVVSLSYNEQFFGPGTRLTVL.

In its sample, this clonotype was seen many times. This sequence joins TRBV6-2 or TRBV6-3 and TRBJ2-1; TRBD2 matches 7 bases. The CDR3 length is 14 residues. V lost 4 bases, J lost 5 bases, and 5 bases stayed unmatched. In germline, CDR1 is MNHEY, CDR2 SVGEGT. CDR3 DNA: TGTGCCAGCAGTTTGAGCGGGGTAAACAATGAGCAGTTCTTC. This encodes CASSLSGVNNEQFF.

The J gene is TRBJ2-7, the V gene TRBV12-3 or TRBV12-4; 7 nucleotides line up with TRBD1. Gene TRBJ2-5 matches the end of the DNA better, so the J call may be wrong. The CDR3 is 14 amino acids. CDR3 in amino acids: CASKMTGRQETQYF. The CDR3 region has the DNA TGTGCCAGCAAAATGACAGGGCGCCAGGAGACCCAGTACTTC.

This clonotype has more than one count but fewer than ten. The genes are TRBV29-1 and TRBJ2-3, with a possible D match to TRBD1 (9 bases). The V and J ends lost 5 bases and 14 bases respectively, with 20 bases between them. This CDR3 has 12 amino acids. The germline V gene has CDR1 SQVTM and CDR2 ANQGSEA. Written as DNA, the CDR3 is TGCAGCGTTAAAAAGCGGGGGACAGGGATGTATTTT. Translating it yields CSVKKRGTGMYF.

This clonotype was seen repeatedly, ten times or more. CDR3 bases: TGTGCCAGCAGCACCATACCCTACGAGCAGTACTTC. Translation gives CASSTIPYEQYF. V gene TRBV25-1 combines with J gene TRBJ2-7; D is ambiguous. The V and J ends lost 6 bases and 2 bases respectively, with 8 bases between them. The CDR3 has 12 residues. Germline lookup yields CDR1 MGHDK and CDR2 SYGVNS.

This clonotype was seen at least ten times. CDR3 bases: TGTGCCAGCAGCTCCAGCCAGAGATTGGCACGCAATGAGCAGTTCTTC. This gives the protein CASSSSQRLARNEQFF. The chain employs TRBV7-8 and TRBJ2-1; D is undetermined. Per germline, CDR1 SGHVS and CDR2 FQNEAQ. The CDR3 is made up of 16 amino acids. V was shortened by 4 bases and J by 6 bases, with 19 bases between the two germline ends.

In this sample, this clonotype turned up a few times. The gene calls are TRBV24-1 and TRBJ2-7; D gene uncertain. Trimming pared 2 bases from V and 2 bases from J, leaving 6 bases between. Germline CDR1 and CDR2: KGHDR and SFDVKD. CDR3 length equals 13 residues. CDR3 sequence: CATSDSRTYEQYF. The CDR3 DNA follows: TGTGCCACCAGTGATTCCAGGACCTACGAGCAGTACTTC.